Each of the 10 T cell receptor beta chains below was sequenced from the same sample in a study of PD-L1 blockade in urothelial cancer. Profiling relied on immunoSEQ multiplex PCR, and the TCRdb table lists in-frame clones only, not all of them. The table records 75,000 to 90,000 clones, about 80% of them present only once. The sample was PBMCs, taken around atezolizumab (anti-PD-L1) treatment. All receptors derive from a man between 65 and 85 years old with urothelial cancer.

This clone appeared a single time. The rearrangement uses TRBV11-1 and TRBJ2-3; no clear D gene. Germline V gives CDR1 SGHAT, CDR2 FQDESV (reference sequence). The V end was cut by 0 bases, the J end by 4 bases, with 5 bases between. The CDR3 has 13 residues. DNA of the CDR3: TGTGCCAGCAGCTTAGCTAGCCCAGATACGCAGTATTTT. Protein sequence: CASSLASPDTQYF. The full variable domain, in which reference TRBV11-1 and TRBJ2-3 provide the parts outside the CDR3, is EAEVAQSPRYKITEKSQAVAFWCDPISGHATLYWYRQILGQGPELLVQFQDESVVDDSQLPKDRFSAERLKGVDSTLKIQPAELGDSAMYLCASSLASPDTQYFGPGTRLTVL.

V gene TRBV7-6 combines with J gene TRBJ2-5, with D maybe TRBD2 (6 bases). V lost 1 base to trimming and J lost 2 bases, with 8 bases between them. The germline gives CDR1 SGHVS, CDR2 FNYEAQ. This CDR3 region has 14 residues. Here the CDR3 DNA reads TGTGCCAGCAGCTTAGAAGGGAGGCAAGAGACCCAGTACTTC. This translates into CASSLEGRQETQYF.

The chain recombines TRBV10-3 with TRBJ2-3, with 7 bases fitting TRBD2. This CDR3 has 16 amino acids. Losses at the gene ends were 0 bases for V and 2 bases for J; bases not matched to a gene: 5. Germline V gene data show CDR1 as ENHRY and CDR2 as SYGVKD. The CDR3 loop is CAISESRSGATDTQYF. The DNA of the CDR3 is TGTGCCATCAGTGAGTCGAGGAGCGGGGCCACAGATACGCAGTATTTT.

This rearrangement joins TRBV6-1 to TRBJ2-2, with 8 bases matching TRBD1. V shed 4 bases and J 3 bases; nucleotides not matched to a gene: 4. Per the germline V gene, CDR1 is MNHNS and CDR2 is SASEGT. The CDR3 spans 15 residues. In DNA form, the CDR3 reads TGTGCCAGCAGTGGGGTGGACAGGGACACCGGGGAGCTGTTTTTT. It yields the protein CASSGVDRDTGELFF.

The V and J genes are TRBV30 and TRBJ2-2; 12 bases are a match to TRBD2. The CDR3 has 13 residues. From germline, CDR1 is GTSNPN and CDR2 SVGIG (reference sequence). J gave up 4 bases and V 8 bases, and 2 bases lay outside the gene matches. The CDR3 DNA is TGTGCCGGGGGACTAGCGGGCACCGGGGAGCTGTTTTTT. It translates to CAGGLAGTGELFF.

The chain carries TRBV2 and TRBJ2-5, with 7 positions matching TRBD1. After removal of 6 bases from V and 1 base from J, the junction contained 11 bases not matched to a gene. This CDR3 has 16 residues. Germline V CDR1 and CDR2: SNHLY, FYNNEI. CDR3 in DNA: TGTGCCAGCAGCACTTCAGACAGGGACACCCAAGAGACCCAGTACTTC. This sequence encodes CASSTSDRDTQETQYF.

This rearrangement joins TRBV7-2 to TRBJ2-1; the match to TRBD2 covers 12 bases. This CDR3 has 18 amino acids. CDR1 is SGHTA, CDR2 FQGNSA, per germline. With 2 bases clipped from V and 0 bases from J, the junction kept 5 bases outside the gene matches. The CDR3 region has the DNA TGTGCCAGCAGCTTAATCGTGACTAGCGGGAGCTCCTACAATGAGCAGTTCTTC. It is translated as CASSLIVTSGSSYNEQFF.

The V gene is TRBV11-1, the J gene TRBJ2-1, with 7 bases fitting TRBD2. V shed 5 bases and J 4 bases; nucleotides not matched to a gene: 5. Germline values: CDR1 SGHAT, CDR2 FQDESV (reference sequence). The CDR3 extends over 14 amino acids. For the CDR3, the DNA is TGTGCCAGCAGCCGCGGGGGTAGGTACAATGAGCAGTTCTTC. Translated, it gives CASSRGGRYNEQFF.

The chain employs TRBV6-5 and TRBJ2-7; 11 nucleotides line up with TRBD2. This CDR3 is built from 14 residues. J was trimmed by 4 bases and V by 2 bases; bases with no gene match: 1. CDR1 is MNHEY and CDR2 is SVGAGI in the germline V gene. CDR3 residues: CASSYRLAGYEQYF. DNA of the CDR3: TGTGCCAGCAGTTACCGACTAGCGGGATACGAGCAGTACTTC.

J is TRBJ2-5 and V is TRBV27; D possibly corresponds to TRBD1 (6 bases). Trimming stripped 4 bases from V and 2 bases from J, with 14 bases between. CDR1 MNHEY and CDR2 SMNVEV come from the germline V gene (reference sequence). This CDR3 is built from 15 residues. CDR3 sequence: CASSSGTIGQETQYF. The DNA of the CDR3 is TGTGCCAGCAGTTCGGGGACAATAGGGCAAGAGACCCAGTACTTC.